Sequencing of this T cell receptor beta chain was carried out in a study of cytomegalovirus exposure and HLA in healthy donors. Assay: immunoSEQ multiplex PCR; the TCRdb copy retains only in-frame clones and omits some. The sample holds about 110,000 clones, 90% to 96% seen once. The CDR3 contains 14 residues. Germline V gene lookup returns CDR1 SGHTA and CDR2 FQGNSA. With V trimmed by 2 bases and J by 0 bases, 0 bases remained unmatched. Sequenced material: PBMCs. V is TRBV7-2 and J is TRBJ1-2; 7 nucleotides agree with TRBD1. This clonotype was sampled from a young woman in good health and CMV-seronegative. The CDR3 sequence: CASSLQGANYGYTF. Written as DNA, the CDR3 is TGTGCCAGCAGCTTACAGGGGGCTAACTATGGCTACACCTTC.